This passage covers 2 T cell receptor beta chains from one sample sequenced in a study of blood T cell repertoires in COVID-19. Libraries were prepared by immunoSEQ multiplex PCR; TCRdb keeps only in-frame clonotypes and omits some of them. This table has around 50,000 clones, 70% to 85% appearing once. The sequenced sample was PBMCs or T cells enriched from blood (not recorded which). All receptors derive from a woman aged 50 to 60 with acute COVID-19.

The rearrangement joins TRBV30 to TRBJ2-7; 8 bases are shared with TRBD1. The germline V gene encodes CDR1 GTSNPN and CDR2 SVGIG (reference sequence). This CDR3 is 16 amino acids long. The V gene end was trimmed by 3 bases and the J gene end by 0 bases; junction bases not matched to a gene: 10. CDR3 loop: CAWSEIYRGSSYEQYF. In DNA form, the CDR3 reads TGTGCCTGGAGCGAGATCTACAGGGGGAGCTCCTACGAGCAGTACTTC.

This sequence joins TRBV9 and TRBJ2-3; D is perhaps TRBD2 (6 bases). CDR3 size: 16 residues. Germline CDR1 is SGDLS and CDR2 is YYNGEE. The V end lost 4 bases, the J end lost 2 bases, and 17 bases lay between the germline ends. DNA of the CDR3: TGTGCCAGCAGCCCCCGGGGGTCACTCCACACAGATACGCAGTATTTT. It encodes CASSPRGSLHTDTQYF. Variable domain in full (rest from reference TRBV9 and TRBJ2-3): DSGVTQTPKHLITATGQRVTLRCSPRSGDLSVYWYQQSLDQGLQFLIQYYNGEERAKGNILERFSAQQFPDLHSELNLSSLELGDSALYFCASSPRGSLHTDTQYFGPGTRLTVL.